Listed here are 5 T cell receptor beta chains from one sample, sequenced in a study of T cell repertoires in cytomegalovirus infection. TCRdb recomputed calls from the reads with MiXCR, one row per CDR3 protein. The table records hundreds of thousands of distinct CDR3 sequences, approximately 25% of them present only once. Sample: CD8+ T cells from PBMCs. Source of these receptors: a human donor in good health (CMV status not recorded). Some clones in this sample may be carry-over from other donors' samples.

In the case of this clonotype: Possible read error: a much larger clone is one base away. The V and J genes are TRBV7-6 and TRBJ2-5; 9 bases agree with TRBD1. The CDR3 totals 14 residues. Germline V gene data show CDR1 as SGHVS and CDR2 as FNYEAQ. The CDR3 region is CVSSLRQGEATQYF. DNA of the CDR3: TGTGTCAGCAGCTTAAGACAGGGGGAGGCGACCCAGTACTTC.

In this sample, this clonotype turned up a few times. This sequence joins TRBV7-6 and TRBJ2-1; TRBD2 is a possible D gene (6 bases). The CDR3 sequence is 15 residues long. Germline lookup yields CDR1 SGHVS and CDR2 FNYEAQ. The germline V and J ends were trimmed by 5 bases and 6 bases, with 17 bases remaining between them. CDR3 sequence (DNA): TGTGCCAGCAGCCCCCCGAGGAGGGGTCGCAATGAGCAGTTCTTC. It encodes CASSPPRRGRNEQFF.

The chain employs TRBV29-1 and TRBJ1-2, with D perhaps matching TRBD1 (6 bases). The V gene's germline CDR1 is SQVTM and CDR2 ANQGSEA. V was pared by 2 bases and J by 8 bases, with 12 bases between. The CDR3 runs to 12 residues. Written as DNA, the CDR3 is TGCAGCGTTGAAACAGGGACGGGCGGCTACACCTTC. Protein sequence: CSVETGTGGYTF.

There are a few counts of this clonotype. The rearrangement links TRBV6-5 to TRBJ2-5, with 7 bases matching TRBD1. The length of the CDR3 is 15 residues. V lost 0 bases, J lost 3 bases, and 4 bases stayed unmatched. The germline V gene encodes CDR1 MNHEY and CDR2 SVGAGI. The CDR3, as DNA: TGTGCCAGCAGTTACTCGGACAGGATGGAAGAGACCCAGTACTTC. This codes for CASSYSDRMEETQYF.

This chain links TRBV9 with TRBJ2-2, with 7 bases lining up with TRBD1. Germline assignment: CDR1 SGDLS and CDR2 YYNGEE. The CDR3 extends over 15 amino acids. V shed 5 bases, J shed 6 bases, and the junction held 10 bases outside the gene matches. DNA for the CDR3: TGTGCCAGCAGTCCCAACAGGGGAAGGGCCGGGGAGCTGTTTTTT. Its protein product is CASSPNRGRAGELFF.